The text below deals with one T cell receptor beta chain. Repertoires were generated with immunoSEQ multiplex PCR, while TCRdb's copy carries only in-frame clones and drops some. The table includes fewer than 40,000 clones, 80% to 90% detected once. The data were obtained in a study of blood T cell repertoires in COVID-19. Study as a whole: In each case, the material was cDNA or gDNA derived from T cells, B-cell-depleted T cells, or PBMCs.

CDR1 is SGHNT, CDR2 YYREEE, per germline (reference sequence). CDR3 length: 13 amino acids. The V end lost 3 bases, the J end lost 6 bases, and 12 bases lay between the germline ends. Sequenced sample: peripheral blood. The chain joins TRBV5-4 to TRBJ1-2; D possibly corresponds to TRBD1 (6 bases). The TCR sequence derives from a woman of 80 years or more with active or convalescent COVID-19. CDR3 nucleotide sequence: TGTGCCAGCAGCTCCTATCCAGGGGATGGCTACACCTTC. Amino acid sequence: CASSSYPGDGYTF.